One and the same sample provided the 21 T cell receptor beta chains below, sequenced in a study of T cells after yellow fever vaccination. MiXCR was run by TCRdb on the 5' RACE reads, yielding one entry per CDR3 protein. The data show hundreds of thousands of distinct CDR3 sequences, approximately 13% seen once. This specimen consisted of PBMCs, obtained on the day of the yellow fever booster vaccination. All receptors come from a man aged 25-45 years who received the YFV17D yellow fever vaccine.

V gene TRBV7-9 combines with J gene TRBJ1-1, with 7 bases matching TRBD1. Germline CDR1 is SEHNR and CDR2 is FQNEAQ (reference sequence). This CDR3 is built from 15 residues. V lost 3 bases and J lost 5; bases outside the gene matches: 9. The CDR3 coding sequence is TGTGCCAGCAGCTTGCAGGGGGGCGGAAAAACTGAAGCTTTCTTT. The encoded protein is CASSLQGGGKTEAFF. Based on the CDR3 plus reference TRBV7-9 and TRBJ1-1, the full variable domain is DTGVSQNPRHKITKRGQNVTFRCDPISEHNRLYWYRQTLGQGPEFLTYFQNEAQLEKSRLLSDRFSAERPKGSFSTLEIQRTEQGDSAMYLCASSLQGGGKTEAFFGQGTRLTVV.

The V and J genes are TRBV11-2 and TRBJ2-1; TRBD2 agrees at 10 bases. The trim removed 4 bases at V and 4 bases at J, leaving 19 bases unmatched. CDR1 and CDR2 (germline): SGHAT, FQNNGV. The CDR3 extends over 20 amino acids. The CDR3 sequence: CASSSQYRLAGSYLYNEQFF. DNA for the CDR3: TGTGCCAGCAGCTCCCAGTACCGACTAGCGGGTAGCTACCTTTACAATGAGCAGTTCTTC.

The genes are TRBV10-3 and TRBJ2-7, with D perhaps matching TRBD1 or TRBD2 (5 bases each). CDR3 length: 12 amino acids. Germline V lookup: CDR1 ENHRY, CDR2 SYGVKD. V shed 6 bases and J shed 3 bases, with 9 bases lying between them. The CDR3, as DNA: TGTGCCATCAGCGGGACGGACTACGAGCAGTACTTC. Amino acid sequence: CAISGTDYEQYF.

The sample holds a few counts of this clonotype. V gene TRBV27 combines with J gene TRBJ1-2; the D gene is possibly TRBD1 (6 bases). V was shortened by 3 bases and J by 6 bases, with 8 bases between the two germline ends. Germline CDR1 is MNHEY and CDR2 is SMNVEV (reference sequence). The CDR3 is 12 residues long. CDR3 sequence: CASSFSGDGYTF. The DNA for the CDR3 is TGTGCCAGCAGTTTTTCAGGGGATGGCTACACCTTC.

The CDR3, as DNA: TGTGCCAGCAATCGGGTTGGAGATACGCAGTATTTT. It specifies CASNRVGDTQYF. The gene calls are TRBV6-5 and TRBJ2-3; D unresolved. The length of the CDR3 is 12 residues. Per the germline V gene, CDR1 is MNHEY and CDR2 is SVGAGI. The germline V and J ends were trimmed by 7 bases and 5 bases, with 10 bases remaining between them.

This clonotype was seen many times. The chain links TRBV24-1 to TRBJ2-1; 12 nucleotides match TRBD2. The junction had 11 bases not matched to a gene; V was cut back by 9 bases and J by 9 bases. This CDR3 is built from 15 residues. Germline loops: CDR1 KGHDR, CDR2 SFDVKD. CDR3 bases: TGTGCCACCGCGGGCCTAGCGGGAGGGAAAGGTGAGCAGTTCTTC. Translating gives CATAGLAGGKGEQFF.

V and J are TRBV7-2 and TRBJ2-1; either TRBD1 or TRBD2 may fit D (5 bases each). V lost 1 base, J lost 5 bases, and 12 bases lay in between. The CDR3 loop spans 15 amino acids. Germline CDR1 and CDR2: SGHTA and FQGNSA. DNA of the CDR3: TGTGCCAGCAGCTTAGTTGCCGGGACCCACAATGAGCAGTTCTTC. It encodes CASSLVAGTHNEQFF. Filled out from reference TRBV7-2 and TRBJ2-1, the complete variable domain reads GAGVSQSPSNKVTEKGKDVELRCDPISGHTALYWYRQSLGQGLEFLIYFQGNSAPDKSGLPSDRFSAERTGGSVSTLTIQRTQQEDSAVYLCASSLVAGTHNEQFFGPGTRLTVL.

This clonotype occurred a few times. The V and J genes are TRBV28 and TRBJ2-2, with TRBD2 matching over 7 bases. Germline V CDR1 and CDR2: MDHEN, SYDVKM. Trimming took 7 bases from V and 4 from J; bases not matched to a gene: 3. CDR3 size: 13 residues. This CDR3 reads CASTKRGTGELFF. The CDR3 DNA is TGTGCCAGCACCAAGCGGGGCACCGGGGAGCTGTTTTTT.

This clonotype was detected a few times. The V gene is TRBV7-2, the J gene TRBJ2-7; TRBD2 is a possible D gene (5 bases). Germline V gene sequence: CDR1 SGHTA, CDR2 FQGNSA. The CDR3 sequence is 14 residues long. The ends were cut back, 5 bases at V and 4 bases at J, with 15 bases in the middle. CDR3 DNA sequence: TGTGCCAGCAGCCGAGATGGGAGAAGATACGAGCAGTACTTC. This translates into CASSRDGRRYEQYF.

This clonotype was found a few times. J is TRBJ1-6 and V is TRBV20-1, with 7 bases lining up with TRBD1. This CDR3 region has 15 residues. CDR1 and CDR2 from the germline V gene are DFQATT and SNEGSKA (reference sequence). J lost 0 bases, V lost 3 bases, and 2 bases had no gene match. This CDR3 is CSARTGTSYNSPLHF. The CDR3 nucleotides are TGCAGTGCTAGGACAGGGACCTCCTATAATTCACCCCTCCACTTT.

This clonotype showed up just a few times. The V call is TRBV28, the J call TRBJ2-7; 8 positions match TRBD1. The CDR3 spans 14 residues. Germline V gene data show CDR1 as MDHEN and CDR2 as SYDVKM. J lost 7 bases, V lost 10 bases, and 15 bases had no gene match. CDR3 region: CATTPAGGAEEQYF. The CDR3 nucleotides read TGTGCCACCACGCCGGCAGGGGGCGCGGAAGAGCAGTACTTC.

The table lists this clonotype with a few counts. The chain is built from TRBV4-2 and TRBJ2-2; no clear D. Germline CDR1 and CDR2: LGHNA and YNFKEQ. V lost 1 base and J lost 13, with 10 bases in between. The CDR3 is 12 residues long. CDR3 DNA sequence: TGTGCCAGCAGCCAAGTACCGGCACGGCTGTTTTTT. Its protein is CASSQVPARLFF.

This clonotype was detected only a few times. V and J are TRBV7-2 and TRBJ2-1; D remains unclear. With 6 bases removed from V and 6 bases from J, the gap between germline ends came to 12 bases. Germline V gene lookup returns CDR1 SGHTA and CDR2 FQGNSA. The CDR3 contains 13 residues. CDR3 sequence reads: CASRRSHPNEQFF. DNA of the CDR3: TGTGCCAGCAGACGGTCGCACCCCAATGAGCAGTTCTTC.

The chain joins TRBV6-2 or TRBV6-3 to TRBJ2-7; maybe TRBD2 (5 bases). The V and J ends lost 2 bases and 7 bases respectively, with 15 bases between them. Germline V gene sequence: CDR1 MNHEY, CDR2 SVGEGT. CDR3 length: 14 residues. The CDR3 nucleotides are TGTGCCAGCAGTTACGGTCTAGCTTCGCGGGAGCAGTACTTC. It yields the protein CASSYGLASREQYF.

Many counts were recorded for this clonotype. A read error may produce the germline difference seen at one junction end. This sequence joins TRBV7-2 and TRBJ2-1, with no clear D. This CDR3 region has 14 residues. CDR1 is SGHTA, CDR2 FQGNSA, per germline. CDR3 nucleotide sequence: TGTGCCAGCAGCTTAGAGCTGAGATACAGTGAGCAGTTCTTC. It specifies CASSLELRYSEQFF.

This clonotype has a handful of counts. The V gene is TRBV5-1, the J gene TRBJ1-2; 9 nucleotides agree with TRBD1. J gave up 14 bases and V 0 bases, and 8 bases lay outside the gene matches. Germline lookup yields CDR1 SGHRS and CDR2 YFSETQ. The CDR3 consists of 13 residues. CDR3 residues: CASSLAGQGIKTF. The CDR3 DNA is TGCGCCAGCAGCTTGGCAGGACAGGGGATTAAAACCTTC.

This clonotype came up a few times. CDR3 residues: CASGSTSGRSYLETQYF. The CDR3 nucleotides read TGTGCCAGCGGTTCAACTAGCGGGAGATCCTATTTAGAGACCCAGTACTTC. The V gene is TRBV5-6, the J gene TRBJ2-5, with 11 nucleotides matching TRBD2. Germline CDR1 and CDR2: SGHDT and YYEEEE. This CDR3 contains 17 residues. With V trimmed by 7 bases and J by 4 bases, 15 bases remained unmatched.

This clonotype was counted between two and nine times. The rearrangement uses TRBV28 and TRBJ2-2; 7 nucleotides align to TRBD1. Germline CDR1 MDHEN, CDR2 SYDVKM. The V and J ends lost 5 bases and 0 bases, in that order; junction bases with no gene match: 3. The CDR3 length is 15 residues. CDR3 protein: CASSTGQTNTGELFF. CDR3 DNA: TGTGCCAGCAGTACGGGACAGACGAACACCGGGGAGCTGTTTTTT.

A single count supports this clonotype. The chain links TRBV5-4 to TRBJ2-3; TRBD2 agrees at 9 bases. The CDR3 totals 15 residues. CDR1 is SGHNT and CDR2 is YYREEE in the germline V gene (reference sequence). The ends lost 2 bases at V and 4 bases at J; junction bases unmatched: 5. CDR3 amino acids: CASSFVAGVADTQYF. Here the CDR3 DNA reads TGTGCCAGCAGCTTCGTAGCGGGAGTGGCAGATACGCAGTATTTT.

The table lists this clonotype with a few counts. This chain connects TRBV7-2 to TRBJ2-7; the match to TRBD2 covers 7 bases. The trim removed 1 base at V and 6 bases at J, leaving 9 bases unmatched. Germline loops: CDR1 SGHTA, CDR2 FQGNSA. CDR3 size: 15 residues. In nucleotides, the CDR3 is TGTGCCAGCAGCTTAGTCATGGCGGGAGCTAGCGAGCAGTACTTC. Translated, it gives CASSLVMAGASEQYF.

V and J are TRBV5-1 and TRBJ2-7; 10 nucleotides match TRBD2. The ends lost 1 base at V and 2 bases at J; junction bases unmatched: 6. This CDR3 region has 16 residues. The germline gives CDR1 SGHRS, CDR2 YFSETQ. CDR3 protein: CASSLPPTSGTYEQYF. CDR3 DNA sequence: TGCGCCAGCAGCTTGCCCCCTACTAGCGGGACCTACGAGCAGTACTTC.